Given below is one TCR beta chain in context. This CDR3 comprises 16 residues. The germline V gene encodes CDR1 SEHNR and CDR2 FQNEAQ (reference sequence). V lost 1 base to trimming and J lost 2 bases, with 11 bases between them. In the authors' workflow: Using reference gene primer amplification, nucleated cell counts were estimated. Here immunoSEQ multiplex PCR was the method, and the copy in TCRdb shows in-frame clones only, minus some. The DNA was the basis for D and trimming; V, J and clone size are from that table. The table shows 210,000 or so clones, with approximately 90% occurring only once. The record originates from a study of blood T cell repertoires in COVID-19. At the level of the study: Acute and convalescent COVID-19 samples came from the United States, Italy and Spain. The analysed material was cDNA or gDNA that came from T cells, B-cell-depleted T cells, or PBMCs.

This chain links TRBV7-9 with TRBJ1-4, with D unresolved. This TCR was recovered from a woman between 35 and 50 years old who had recovered from COVID-19. The sample taken for sequencing was peripheral blood. CDR3 coding DNA: TGTGCCAGCAGCTTAGGTTTGTCTCCCACTAATGAAAAACTGTTTTTT. It encodes CASSLGLSPTNEKLFF.